The 3 T cell receptor beta chains below all came from one sample that was sequenced in a study of blood T cells in healthy people across ages. The authors ran a second PCR of roughly 6 to 12 cycles using a sample-barcoded 5' primer and a J-beta primer mix. Each CDR3 protein gets one entry after TCRdb re-called the 5' RACE reads with MiXCR. This table has hundreds of thousands of distinct CDR3 sequences, roughly 44% appearing once. The sample comprised blood. The receptors were sampled from a man aged 55 to 69 in good health.

This clonotype showed up many times. J is TRBJ2-1 and V is TRBV14; TRBD2 matches at 11 bases. Germline V gene data show CDR1 as SGHDN and CDR2 as FVKESK. The CDR3 loop spans 16 amino acids. The V gene end was trimmed by 3 bases and the J gene end by 5 bases; junction bases not matched to a gene: 6. CDR3 sequence reads: CASSHRLAGFDNEQFF. Written as DNA, the CDR3 is TGTGCCAGCAGCCACCGACTAGCGGGATTTGACAATGAGCAGTTCTTC.

The chain has TRBV6-5 and TRBJ2-3; perhaps TRBD1 as D (6 bases). V was pared by 0 bases and J by 0 bases, with 13 bases between. The CDR3 runs to 17 residues. Germline lookup yields CDR1 MNHEY and CDR2 SVGAGI. The CDR3 spells CASSYSTTGVSTDTQYF. The CDR3, as DNA: TGTGCCAGCAGTTACTCGACGACAGGAGTTAGCACAGATACGCAGTATTTT.

The rearrangement links TRBV5-5 to TRBJ2-5, with D perhaps TRBD1 or TRBD2 (5 bases each). V lost 0 bases to trimming and J lost 10 bases, with 16 bases between them. Germline CDR1 SGHKS, CDR2 YYEKEE (reference sequence). The CDR3 covers 14 residues. CDR3 coding DNA: TGTGCCAGCAGCTTGGGGGGGACGTTTCTGGGCCAGTACTTC. It translates to CASSLGGTFLGQYF.